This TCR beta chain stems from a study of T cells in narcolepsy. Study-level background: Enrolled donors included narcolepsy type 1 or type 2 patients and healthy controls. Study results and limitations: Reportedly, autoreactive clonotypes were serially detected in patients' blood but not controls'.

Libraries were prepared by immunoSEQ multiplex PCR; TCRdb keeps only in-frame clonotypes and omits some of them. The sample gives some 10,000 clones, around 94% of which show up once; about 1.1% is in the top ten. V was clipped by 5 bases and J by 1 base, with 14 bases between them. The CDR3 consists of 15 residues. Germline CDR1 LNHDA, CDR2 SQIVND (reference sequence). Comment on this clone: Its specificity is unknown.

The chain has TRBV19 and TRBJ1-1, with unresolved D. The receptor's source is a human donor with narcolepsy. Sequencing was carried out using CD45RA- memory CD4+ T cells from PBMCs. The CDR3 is CASSPRTSENTEAFF. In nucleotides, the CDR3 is TGTGCCAGTAGTCCCCGGACTTCTGAGAACACTGAAGCTTTCTTT.